Listed below are T cell receptor beta chains from one sample, sequenced in a study of human T cells and chemical hapten exposure. TCRdb itself ran the RACE reads through MiXCR, one entry per CDR3 protein. The table includes about 160,000 distinct CDR3 sequences, around a quarter detected once. The specimen was whole blood, collected in connection with sensitization to the hapten diphenylcyclopropenone (DPC). Receptors originate from a woman under 30 with alopecia areata. Some clones in this sample may be carry-over from other donors' samples. Both conserved end residues are part of each CDR3. A D gene is named only where the DNA matches it firmly. Where a row states a size, it is once, few, many or the class of an expanded clone; other rows omit it.

D gene	V gene	J gene	clone size	CDR3 protein	CDR3 DNA
TRBD2	TRBV25-1	TRBJ2-1	.	CASREREGGYNEQFF	TGTGCCAGCAGGGAGCGGGAGGGGGGTTACAATGAGCAGTTCTTC
TRBD1	TRBV20-1	TRBJ2-3	.	CSATGGTDTQYF	TGCAGTGCGACAGGGGGCACAGATACGCAGTATTTT
.	TRBV29-1	TRBJ1-2	.	CSVTASVGGYTF	TGCAGCGTTACCGCTTCTGTTGGGGGCTACACCTTC
.	TRBV7-2	TRBJ1-1	.	CASSLLFSLMNTEAFF	TGTGCCAGCAGCTTATTGTTTTCTCTTATGAACACTGAAGCTTTCTTT
.	TRBV6-2/TRBV6-3	TRBJ2-6	few	CASSHRQTGANVLTF	TGTGCCAGCAGCCACCGACAGACTGGGGCCAACGTCCTGACTTTC
.	TRBV29-1	TRBJ2-2	.	CSVGPGNLNTGELFF	TGCAGCGTAGGACCGGGTAATCTGAACACCGGGGAGCTGTTTTTT
.	TRBV2	TRBJ2-7	few	CARGTVAYEQYF	TGTGCCAGAGGGACTGTCGCCTACGAGCAGTACTTC
.	TRBV29-1	TRBJ2-7	few	CSVGRVAVF	TGCAGCGTTGGTAGGGTTGCGGTCTTC
.	TRBV6-5	TRBJ1-1	.	CASSSIMGTEAFF	TGTGCCAGCAGTTCTATTATGGGCACTGAAGCTTTCTTT
TRBD1	TRBV18	TRBJ1-5	.	CASSRDGTEGSNQPQHF	TGTGCCAGCTCACGGGATGGGACAGAGGGTAGCAATCAGCCCCAGCATTTT
TRBD1	TRBV9	TRBJ2-7	few	CASSVAPGGNEQYF	TGTGCCAGCAGCGTAGCACCAGGGGGCAACGAGCAGTACTTC
.	TRBV5-4	TRBJ2-7	.	CASSFGRDQQYF	TGTGCCAGCAGCTTCGGCCGGGACCAGCAGTACTTC
.	TRBV25-1	TRBJ2-3	few	CASNSGTDTQYF	TGTGCCAGCAACAGCGGCACAGATACGCAGTATTTT
.	TRBV12-2	TRBJ2-7	.	CASRLILRKPSYEQYF	TGTGCAAGTCGCTTAATTCTACGGAAGCCATCCTACGAGCAGTACTTC
.	TRBV3-1	TRBJ1-2	few	CASSQSPQGGYTF	TGTGCCAGCAGCCAATCCCCCCAAGGGGGCTACACCTTC
.	TRBV27	TRBJ2-5	.	CASSLRTDPSETQYF	TGTGCCAGCAGTCTCCGGACGGATCCCTCAGAGACCCAGTACTTC
TRBD2	TRBV9	TRBJ2-1	few	CASSGLAGGPGNEQFF	TGTGCCAGCTCAGGACTAGCGGGAGGGCCGGGTAATGAGCAGTTCTTC
.	TRBV5-1	TRBJ1-6	few	CASSYWRSAYNSPLHF	TGCGCCAGCAGCTACTGGAGATCCGCCTATAATTCACCCCTCCACTTT
.	TRBV4-2	TRBJ2-7	few	CASSQDRSVYEQYF	TGTGCCAGCAGCCAAGATCGGTCTGTCTACGAGCAGTACTTC
.	TRBV4-3	TRBJ1-5	.	CASSQDSYSNQPQHF	TGCGCCAGCAGCCAGGACAGTTATAGCAATCAGCCCCAGCATTTT
.	TRBV6-1	TRBJ2-7	.	CASRTEIRTYEQYF	TGTGCCAGTCGGACCGAGATCAGAACCTACGAGCAGTACTTC
.	TRBV6-5	TRBJ2-1	.	CASSYSIF	TGTGCCAGCAGTTATTCGATCTTC
.	TRBV20-1	TRBJ1-1	.	CSARDPQAEAFF	TGCAGTGCTAGAGATCCCCAGGCAGAAGCTTTCTTT
TRBD2	TRBV12-3/TRBV12-4	TRBJ2-3	few	CASSLTSGRSSRGFYSTDTQYF	TGTGCCAGCAGCCTGACTAGCGGGAGGTCCTCTCGGGGATTTTATAGCACAGATACGCAGTATTTT
.	TRBV4-1	TRBJ2-3	.	CASSQGGGVAQYF	TGCGCCAGCAGCCAAGGAGGGGGGGTGGCGCAGTATTTT
.	TRBV4-3	TRBJ2-5	few	CASSPGRIEETQYF	TGCGCCAGCAGCCCGGGACGAATAGAAGAGACCCAGTACTTC
.	TRBV7-2	TRBJ2-5	few	CASSPPKETQYF	TGTGCCAGCAGCCCCCCTAAAGAGACCCAGTACTTC
TRBD1	TRBV20-1	TRBJ2-5	.	CSADRAGETQYF	TGCAGTGCGGACAGGGCCGGGGAGACCCAGTACTTC
.	TRBV7-2	TRBJ2-5	few	CASSSGRRDQYF	TGTGCCAGCAGCTCCGGAAGGCGAGACCAGTACTTC
TRBD1	TRBV4-1	TRBJ2-5	few	CASSRQGETQYF	TGCGCCAGCAGCCGACAGGGAGAGACCCAGTACTTC